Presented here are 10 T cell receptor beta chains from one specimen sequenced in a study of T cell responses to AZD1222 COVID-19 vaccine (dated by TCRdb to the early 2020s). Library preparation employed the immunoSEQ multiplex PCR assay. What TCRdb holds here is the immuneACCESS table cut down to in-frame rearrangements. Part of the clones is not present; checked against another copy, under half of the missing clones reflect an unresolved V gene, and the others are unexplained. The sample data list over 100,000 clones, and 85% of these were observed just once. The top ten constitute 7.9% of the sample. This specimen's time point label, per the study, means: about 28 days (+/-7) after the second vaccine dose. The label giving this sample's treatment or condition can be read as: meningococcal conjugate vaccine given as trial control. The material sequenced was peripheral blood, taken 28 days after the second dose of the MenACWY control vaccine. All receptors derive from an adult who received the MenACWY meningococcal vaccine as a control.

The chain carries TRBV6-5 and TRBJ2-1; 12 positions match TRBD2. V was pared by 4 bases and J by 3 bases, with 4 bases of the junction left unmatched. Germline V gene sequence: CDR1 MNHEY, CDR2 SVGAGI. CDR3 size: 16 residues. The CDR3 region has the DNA TGTGCCAGCAGTTTAACGGGACTAGCGGGCTACAATGAGCAGTTCTTC. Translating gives CASSLTGLAGYNEQFF.

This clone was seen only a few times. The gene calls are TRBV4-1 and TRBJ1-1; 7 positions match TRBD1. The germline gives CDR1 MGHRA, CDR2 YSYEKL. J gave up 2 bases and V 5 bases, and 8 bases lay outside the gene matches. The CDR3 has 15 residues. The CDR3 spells CASSSRTGHNTEAFF. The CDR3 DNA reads TGCGCCAGCAGCTCCCGGACAGGTCATAACACTGAAGCTTTCTTT.

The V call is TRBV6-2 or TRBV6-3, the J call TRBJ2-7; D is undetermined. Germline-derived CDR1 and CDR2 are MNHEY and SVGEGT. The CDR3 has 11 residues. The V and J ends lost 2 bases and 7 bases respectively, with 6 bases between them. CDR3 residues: CASSYVGEQYF. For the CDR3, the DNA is TGTGCCAGCAGTTACGTGGGGGAGCAGTACTTC.

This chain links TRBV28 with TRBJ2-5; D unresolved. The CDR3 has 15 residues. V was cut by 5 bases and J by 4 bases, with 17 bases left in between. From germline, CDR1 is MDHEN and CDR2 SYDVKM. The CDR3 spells CASSPGRHSGETQYF. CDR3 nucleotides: TGTGCCAGCAGTCCCGGGCGACACTCGGGAGAGACCCAGTACTTC.

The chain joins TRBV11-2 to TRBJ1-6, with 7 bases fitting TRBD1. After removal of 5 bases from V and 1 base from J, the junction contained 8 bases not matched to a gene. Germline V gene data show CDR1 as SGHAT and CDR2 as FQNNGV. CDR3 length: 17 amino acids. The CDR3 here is CASSAGRQGSYNSPLHF. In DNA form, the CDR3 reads TGTGCCAGCAGCGCGGGCCGACAGGGATCCTATAATTCACCCCTCCACTTT.

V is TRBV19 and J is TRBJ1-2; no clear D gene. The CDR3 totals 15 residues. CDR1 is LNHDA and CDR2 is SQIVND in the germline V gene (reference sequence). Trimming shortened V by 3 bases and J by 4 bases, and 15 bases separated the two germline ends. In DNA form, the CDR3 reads TGTGCCAGTAGTATGATGTCGGGCAAAACCTATGGCTACACCTTC. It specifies CASSMMSGKTYGYTF. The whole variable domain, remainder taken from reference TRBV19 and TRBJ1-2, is DGGITQSPKYLFRKEGQNVTLSCEQNLNHDAMYWYRQDPGQGLRLIYYSQIVNDFQKGDIAEGYSVSREKKESFPLTVTSAQKNPTAFYLCASSMMSGKTYGYTFGSGTRLTVV.

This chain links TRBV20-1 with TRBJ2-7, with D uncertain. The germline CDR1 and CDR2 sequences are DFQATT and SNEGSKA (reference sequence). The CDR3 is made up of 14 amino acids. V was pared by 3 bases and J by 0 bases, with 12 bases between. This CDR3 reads CSASDRSSSYEQYV. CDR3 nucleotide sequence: TGCAGTGCTAGTGATAGGAGTAGCTCCTACGAGCAGTACGTC.

The CDR3 bases are TGTGCCAGTAGTGGATCTAGCGGGAGGGTCAACGAGCAGTACTTC. Encoded protein: CASSGSSGRVNEQYF. This chain links TRBV19 with TRBJ2-7; 12 nucleotides line up with TRBD2. CDR1 is LNHDA, CDR2 SQIVND, per germline (reference sequence). The V gene end was trimmed by 5 bases and the J gene end by 5 bases; junction bases not matched to a gene: 7. This CDR3 comprises 15 residues.

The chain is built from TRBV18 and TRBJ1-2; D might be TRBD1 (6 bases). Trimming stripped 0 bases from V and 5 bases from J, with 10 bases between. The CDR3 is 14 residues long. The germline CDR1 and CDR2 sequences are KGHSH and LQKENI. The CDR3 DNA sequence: TGTGCCAGCTCACCACCGGACAGCTCATATGGCTACACCTTC. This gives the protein CASSPPDSSYGYTF.

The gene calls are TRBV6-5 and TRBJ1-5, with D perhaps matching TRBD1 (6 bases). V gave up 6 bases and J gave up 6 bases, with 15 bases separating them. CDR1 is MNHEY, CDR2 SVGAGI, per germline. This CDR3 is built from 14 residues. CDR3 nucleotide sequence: TGTGCCAGCAGGCCCACAGGGCGCTCTCAGCCCCAGCATTTT. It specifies CASRPTGRSQPQHF.